This T cell receptor (beta chain) was retrieved from a study of cytomegalovirus exposure and HLA in healthy donors. Notes on the study in general: Earlier findings revealed that most TCR beta V segments proved productive either about 87% or about 30% of the time. A later analysis revealed that TCR association rates differed between HLA loci, peaking at DRB1 and bottoming out at HLA-C.

In regard to this clone: As yet, its antigen is unknown.

13 Jbeta primers and 60 Vbeta primers were used for the PCR. Assay: immunoSEQ multiplex PCR; the TCRdb copy retains only in-frame clones and omits some. The sample lists some 170,000 clones; around four fifths were seen once. This CDR3 has 15 amino acids. The germline V and J ends were trimmed by 3 bases and 8 bases, with 20 bases remaining between them. Germline-derived CDR1 and CDR2 are SGDLS and YYNGEE. The sequencing sample was made of PBMCs. J is TRBJ1-2 and V is TRBV9, with D perhaps matching TRBD1 (5 bases). This TCR was sampled from a woman aged 50 to 65 in good health and CMV-seronegative. CDR3 sequence reads: CASSASTMGGGGYTF. Written as DNA, the CDR3 is TGTGCCAGCAGCGCCTCCACCATGGGGGGAGGCGGCTACACCTTC.